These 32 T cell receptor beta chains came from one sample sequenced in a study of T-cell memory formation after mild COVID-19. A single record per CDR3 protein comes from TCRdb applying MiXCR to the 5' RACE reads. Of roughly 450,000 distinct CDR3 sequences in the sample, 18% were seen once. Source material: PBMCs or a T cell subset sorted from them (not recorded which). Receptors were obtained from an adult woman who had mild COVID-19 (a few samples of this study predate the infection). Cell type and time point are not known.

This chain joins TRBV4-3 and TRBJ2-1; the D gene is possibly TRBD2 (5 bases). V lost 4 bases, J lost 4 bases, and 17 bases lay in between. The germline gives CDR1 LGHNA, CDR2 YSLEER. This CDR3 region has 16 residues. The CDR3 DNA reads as TGCGCCAGCAGCCCCCGCAAGAGCGGTCAATACAATGAGCAGTTCTTC. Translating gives CASSPRKSGQYNEQFF.

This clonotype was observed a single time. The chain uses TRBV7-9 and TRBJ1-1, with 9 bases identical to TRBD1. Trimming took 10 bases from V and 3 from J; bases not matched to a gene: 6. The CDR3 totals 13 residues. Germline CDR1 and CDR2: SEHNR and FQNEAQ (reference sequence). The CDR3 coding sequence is TGTGCCACCCGACAGGGGGAATACACTGAAGCTTTCTTT. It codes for CATRQGEYTEAFF.

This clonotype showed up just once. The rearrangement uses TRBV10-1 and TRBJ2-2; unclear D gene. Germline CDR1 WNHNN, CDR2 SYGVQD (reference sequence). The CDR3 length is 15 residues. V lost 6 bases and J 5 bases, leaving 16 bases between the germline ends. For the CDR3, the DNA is TGCGCCAGCAGCCGCAAGGGCAAAAAGACCGGGGAGCTGTTTTTT. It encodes CASSRKGKKTGELFF.

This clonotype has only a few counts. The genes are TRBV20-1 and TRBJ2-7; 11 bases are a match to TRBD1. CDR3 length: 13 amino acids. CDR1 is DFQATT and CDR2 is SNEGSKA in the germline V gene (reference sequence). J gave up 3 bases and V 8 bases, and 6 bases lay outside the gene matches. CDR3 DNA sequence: TGCAGTACGACCGGGACAGGGGGCTACGAGCAGTACTTC. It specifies CSTTGTGGYEQYF.

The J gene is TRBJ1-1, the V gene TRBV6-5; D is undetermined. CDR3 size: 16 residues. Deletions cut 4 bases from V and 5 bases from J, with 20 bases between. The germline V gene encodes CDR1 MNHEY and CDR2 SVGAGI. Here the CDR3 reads CASSSGKQWARTEAFF. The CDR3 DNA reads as TGTGCCAGCAGTTCCGGAAAACAGTGGGCTCGGACTGAAGCTTTCTTT.

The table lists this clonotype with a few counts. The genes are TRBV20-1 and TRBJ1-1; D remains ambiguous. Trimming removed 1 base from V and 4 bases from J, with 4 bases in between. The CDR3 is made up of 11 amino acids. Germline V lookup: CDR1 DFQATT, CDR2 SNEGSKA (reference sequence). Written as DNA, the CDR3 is TGCAGTGCTAGAGCATTCACTGAAGCTTTCTTT. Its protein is CSARAFTEAFF.

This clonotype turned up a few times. CDR3 DNA sequence: TGCGCCAGCAGCCGTAGGACCGTCGATAATTCACCCCTCCACTTT. This gives the protein CASSRRTVDNSPLHF. The chain recombines TRBV5-1 with TRBJ1-6; D uncertain. There are 15 residues in the CDR3. Per germline, CDR1 SGHRS and CDR2 YFSETQ. The V and J ends lost 4 bases and 5 bases respectively, with 13 bases between them.

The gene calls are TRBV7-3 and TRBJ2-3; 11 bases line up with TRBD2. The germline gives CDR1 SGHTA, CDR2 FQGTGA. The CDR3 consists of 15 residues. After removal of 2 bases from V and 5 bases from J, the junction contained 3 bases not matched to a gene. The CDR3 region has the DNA TGTGCCAGCAGCTTAGGGACTAGCGGAAAAGATACGCAGTATTTT. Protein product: CASSLGTSGKDTQYF.

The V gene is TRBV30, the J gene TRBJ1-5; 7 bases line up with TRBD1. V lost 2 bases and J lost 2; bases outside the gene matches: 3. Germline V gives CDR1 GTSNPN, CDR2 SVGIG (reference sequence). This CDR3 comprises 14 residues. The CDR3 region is CAWSRDRGNQPQHF. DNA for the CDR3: TGTGCCTGGAGTCGAGACAGGGGCAATCAGCCCCAGCATTTT.

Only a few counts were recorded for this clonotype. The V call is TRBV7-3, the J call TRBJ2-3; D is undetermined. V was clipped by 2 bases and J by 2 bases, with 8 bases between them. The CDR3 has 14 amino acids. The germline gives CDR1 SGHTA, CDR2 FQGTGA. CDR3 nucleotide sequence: TGTGCCAGCAGCTTAGGCAATCCCACAGATACGCAGTATTTT. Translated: CASSLGNPTDTQYF.

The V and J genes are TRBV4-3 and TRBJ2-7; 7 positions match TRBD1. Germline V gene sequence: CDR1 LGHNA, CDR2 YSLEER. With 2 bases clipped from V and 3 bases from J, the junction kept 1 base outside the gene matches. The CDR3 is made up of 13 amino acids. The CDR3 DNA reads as TGCGCCAGCAGCCAAACAGGGGACTACGAGCAGTACTTC. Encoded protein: CASSQTGDYEQYF.

The CDR3 nucleotides are TGCGCCAGCAGGACGAGGGCTCTAGCTAACTATGGCTACACCTTC. Residues: CASRTRALANYGYTF. The rearrangement uses TRBV5-1 and TRBJ1-2; D gene unclear. The CDR3 consists of 15 residues. V was trimmed by 5 bases and J by 0 bases, leaving 14 bases between them. The germline CDR1 and CDR2 sequences are SGHRS and YFSETQ.

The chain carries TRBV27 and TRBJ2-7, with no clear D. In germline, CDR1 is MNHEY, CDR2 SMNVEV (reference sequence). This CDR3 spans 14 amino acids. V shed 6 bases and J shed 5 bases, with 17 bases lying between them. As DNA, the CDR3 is TGTGCCAGCAGCCGAGCGCACGCTGGAAACGAGCAGTACTTC. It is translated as CASSRAHAGNEQYF.

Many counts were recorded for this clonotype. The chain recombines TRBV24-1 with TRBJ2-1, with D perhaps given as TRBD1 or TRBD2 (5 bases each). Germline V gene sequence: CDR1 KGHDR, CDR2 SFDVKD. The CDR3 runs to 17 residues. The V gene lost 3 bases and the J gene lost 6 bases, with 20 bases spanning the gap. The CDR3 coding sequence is TGTGCCACCAGTGATGCCATTGGGACCCCTCCCAGCAATGAGCAGTTCTTC. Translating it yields CATSDAIGTPPSNEQFF.

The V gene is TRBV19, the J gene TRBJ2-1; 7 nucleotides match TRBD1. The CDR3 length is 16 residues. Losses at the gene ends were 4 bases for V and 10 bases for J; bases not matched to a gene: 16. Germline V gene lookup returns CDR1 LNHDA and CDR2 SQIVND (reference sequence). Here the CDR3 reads CASSTWARGKREEQFF. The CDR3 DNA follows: TGTGCCAGTAGTACCTGGGCCAGGGGGAAACGAGAAGAGCAGTTCTTC.

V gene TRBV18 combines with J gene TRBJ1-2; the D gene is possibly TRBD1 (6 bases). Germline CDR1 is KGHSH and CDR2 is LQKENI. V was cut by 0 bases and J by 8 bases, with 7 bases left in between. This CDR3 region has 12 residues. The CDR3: CASSPPTGGYTF. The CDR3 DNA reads TGTGCCAGCTCACCACCCACAGGGGGCTACACCTTC. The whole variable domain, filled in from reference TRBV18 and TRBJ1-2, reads NAGVMQNPRHLVRRRGQEARLRCSPMKGHSHVYWYRQLPEEGLKFMVYLQKENIIDESGMPKERFSAEFPKEGPSILRIQQVVRGDSAAYFCASSPPTGGYTFGSGTRLTVV.

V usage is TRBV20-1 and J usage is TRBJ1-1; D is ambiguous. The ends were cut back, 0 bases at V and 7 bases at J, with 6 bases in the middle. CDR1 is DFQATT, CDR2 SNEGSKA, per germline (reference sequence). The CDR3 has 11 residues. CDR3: CSAREGYEAFF. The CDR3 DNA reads TGCAGTGCTAGAGAAGGATATGAAGCTTTCTTT.

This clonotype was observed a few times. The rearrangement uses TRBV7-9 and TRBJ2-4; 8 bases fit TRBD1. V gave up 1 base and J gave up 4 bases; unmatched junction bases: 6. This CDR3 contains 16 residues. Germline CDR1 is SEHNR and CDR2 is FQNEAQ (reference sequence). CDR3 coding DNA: TGTGCCAGCAGCTTAGGACGAGACAGGGGAAAAAACATTCAGTACTTC. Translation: CASSLGRDRGKNIQYF.

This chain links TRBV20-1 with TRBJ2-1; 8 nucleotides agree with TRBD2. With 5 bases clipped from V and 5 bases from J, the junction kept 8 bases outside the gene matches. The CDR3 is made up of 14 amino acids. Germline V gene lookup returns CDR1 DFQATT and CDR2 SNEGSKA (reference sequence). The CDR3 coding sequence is TGCAGTGCTCTACCCGGGACTAGGAACAATGAGCAGTTCTTC. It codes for CSALPGTRNNEQFF.

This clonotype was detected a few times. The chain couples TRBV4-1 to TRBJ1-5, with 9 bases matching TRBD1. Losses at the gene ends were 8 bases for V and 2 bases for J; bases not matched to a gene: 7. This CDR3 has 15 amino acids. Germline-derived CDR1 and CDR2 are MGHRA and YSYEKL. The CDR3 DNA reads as TGCGCCAGCGGCGGGACAGGGTTCGGCAATCAGCCCCAGCATTTT. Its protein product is CASGGTGFGNQPQHF.

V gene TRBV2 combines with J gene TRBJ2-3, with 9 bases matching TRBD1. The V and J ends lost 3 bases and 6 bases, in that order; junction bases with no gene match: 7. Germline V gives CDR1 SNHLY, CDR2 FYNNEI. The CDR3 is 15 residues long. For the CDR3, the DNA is TGTGCCAGCAGTGACCGGGACAGGGCGGGCGATACGCAGTATTTT. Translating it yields CASSDRDRAGDTQYF. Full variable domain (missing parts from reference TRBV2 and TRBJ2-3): EPEVTQTPSHQVTQMGQEVILRCVPISNHLYFYWYRQILGQKVEFLVSFYNNEISEKSEIFDDQFSVERPDGSNFTLKIRSTKLEDSAMYFCASSDRDRAGDTQYFGPGTRLTVL.

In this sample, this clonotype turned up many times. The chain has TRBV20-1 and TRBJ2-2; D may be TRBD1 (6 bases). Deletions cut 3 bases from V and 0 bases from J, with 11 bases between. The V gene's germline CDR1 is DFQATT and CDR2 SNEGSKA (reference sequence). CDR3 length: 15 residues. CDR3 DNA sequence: TGCAGTGCTAGTAACAGGGCTACGAACACCGGGGAGCTGTTTTTT. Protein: CSASNRATNTGELFF.

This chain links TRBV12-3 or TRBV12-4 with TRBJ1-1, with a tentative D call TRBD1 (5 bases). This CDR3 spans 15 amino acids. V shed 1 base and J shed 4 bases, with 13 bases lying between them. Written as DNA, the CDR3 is TGTGCCAGCAGTTTAGGTCGGGGAGGGGTCACTGAAGCTTTCTTT. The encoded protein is CASSLGRGGVTEAFF.

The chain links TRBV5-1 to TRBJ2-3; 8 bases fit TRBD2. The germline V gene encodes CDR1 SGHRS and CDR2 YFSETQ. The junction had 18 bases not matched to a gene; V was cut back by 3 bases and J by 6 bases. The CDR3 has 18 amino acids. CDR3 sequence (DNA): TGCGCCAGCAGCTCGCGGAAGGCGGGAGGCTTCTCAGCCGATACGCAGTATTTT. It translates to CASSSRKAGGFSADTQYF.

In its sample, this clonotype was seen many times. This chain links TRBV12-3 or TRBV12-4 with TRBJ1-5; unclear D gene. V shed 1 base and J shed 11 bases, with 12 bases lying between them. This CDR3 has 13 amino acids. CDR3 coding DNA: TGTGCCAGCAGTTTAGGGGAAGACATGACCCAGCATTTT. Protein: CASSLGEDMTQHF.

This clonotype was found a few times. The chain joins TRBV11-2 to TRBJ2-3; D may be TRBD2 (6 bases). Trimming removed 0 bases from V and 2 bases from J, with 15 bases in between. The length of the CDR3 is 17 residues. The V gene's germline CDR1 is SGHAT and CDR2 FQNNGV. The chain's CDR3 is CASSLDGRSGFTDTQYF. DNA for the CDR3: TGTGCCAGCAGCTTAGATGGAAGGAGCGGGTTCACAGATACGCAGTATTTT.

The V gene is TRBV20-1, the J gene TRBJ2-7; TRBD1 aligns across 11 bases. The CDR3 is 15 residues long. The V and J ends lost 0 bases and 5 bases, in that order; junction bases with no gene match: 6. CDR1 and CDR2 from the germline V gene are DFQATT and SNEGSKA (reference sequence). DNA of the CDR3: TGCAGTGCTAGAGACCGGGACAGGGGGGTCGACGAGCAGTACTTC. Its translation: CSARDRDRGVDEQYF.

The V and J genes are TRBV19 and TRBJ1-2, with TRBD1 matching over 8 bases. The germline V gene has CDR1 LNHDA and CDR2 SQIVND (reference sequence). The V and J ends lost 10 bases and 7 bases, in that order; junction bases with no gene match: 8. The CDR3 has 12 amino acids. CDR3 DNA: TGTGCCACCCGACAGGGGTCTGGTGGCTACACCTTC. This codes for CATRQGSGGYTF. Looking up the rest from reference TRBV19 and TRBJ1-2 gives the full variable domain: DGGITQSPKYLFRKEGQNVTLSCEQNLNHDAMYWYRQDPGQGLRLIYYSQIVNDFQKGDIAEGYSVSREKKESFPLTVTSAQKNPTAFYLCATRQGSGGYTFGSGTRLTVV.

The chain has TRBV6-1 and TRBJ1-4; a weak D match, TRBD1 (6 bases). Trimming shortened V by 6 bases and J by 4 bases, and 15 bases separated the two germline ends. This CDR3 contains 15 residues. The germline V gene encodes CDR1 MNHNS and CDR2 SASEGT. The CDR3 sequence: CASSPTGILNEKLFF. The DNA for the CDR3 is TGTGCCAGCAGCCCAACAGGGATCCTTAATGAAAAACTGTTTTTT.

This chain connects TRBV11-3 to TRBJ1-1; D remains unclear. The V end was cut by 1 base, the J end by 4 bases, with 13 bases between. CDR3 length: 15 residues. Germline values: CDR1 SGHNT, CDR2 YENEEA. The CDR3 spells CASSLGPQTGTEAFF. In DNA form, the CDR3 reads TGTGCCAGCAGCTTAGGCCCCCAGACTGGCACTGAAGCTTTCTTT. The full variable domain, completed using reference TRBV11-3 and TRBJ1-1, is EAGVVQSPRYKIIEKKQPVAFWCNPISGHNTLYWYLQNLGQGPELLIRYENEEAVDDSQLPKDRFSAERLKGVDSTLKIQPAELGDSAVYLCASSLGPQTGTEAFFGQGTRLTVV.

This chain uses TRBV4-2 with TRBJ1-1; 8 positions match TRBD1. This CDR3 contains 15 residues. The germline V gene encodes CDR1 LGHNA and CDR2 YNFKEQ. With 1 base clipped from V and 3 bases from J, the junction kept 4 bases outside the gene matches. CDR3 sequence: CASSQAAGGHTEAFF. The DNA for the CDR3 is TGTGCCAGCAGCCAAGCTGCAGGGGGCCACACTGAAGCTTTCTTT.

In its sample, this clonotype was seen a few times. The CDR3 DNA sequence: TGTGCCAGCAGTTACGCTTTCCCGGGACAGGGGGAGTGGGGGATAACAGATACGCAGTATTTT. Translating gives CASSYAFPGQGEWGITDTQYF. The rearrangement uses TRBV6-5 and TRBJ2-3; 11 positions agree with TRBD1. CDR1 is MNHEY, CDR2 SVGAGI, per germline. The CDR3 spans 21 residues. The V segment lost 2 bases and the J segment 3 bases; nucleotides outside the gene matches: 19.